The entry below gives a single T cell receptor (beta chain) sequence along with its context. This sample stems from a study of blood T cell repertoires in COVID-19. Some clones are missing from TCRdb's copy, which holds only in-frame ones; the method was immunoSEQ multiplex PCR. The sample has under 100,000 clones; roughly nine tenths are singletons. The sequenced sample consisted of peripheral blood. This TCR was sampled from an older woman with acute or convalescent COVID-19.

The CDR3 loop reads CASRLRGEQYF. The CDR3, as DNA: TGTGCCAGCAGACTCCGGGGGGAGCAGTACTTC. V usage is TRBV27 and J usage is TRBJ2-7, with D maybe TRBD2 (6 bases). V was pared by 6 bases and J by 7 bases, with 10 bases between. The CDR3 is 11 residues long. Per germline, CDR1 MNHEY and CDR2 SMNVEV (reference sequence).